Following are 10 T cell receptor beta chains from one sample sequenced in a study of T cells in Graves' hyperthyroidism and ophthalmopathy. TCR beta CDR3 sequences were amplified from RNA transcripts. The HTBI primer set served for first-round RT-PCR of the TCR CDR3. MiXCR, run by TCRdb on the multiplex PCR reads, gives a single entry per CDR3 protein. The data contain some 98,000 distinct CDR3 sequences, approximately 42% of them singletons. Sequences were obtained from peripheral blood or thyroid tissue (not recorded which). The origin of the receptors is a woman in her twenties or thirties with Graves' hyperthyroidism.

In this sample, this clonotype turned up once. The J gene is TRBJ2-2, the V gene TRBV2, with D unclear. The CDR3 contains 17 residues. Per germline, CDR1 SNHLY and CDR2 FYNNEI. The V gene lost 4 bases and the J gene lost 4 bases, with 19 bases spanning the gap. This chain's CDR3 is CASSVDTGPPSTGELFF. The DNA for the CDR3 is TGTGCCAGCAGTGTTGACACTGGCCCGCCCTCCACCGGGGAGCTGTTTTTT.

This clonotype is labeled medium-sized. The chain is built from TRBV5-8 and TRBJ1-2; possibly TRBD1 for D (5 bases). CDR1 and CDR2 from the germline V gene are SGHTS and YDEGEE. This CDR3 is 14 amino acids long. Deletions cut 4 bases from V and 2 bases from J, with 12 bases between. The chain's CDR3 is CASSLRGQNYGYTF. DNA for the CDR3: TGTGCCAGCAGCCTCCGGGGCCAAAACTATGGCTACACCTTC.

This sequence joins TRBV9 and TRBJ2-5; 14 nucleotides line up with TRBD2. The J segment lost 4 bases and the V segment lost 4 bases, leaving 9 bases of the junction unmatched. The CDR3 totals 17 residues. Germline assignment: CDR1 SGDLS and CDR2 YYNGEE. CDR3 DNA sequence: TGTGCCAGCAGCACGGGACTAGCGGGAGTGCACCCAGAGACCCAGTACTTC. It encodes CASSTGLAGVHPETQYF.

V gene TRBV28 combines with J gene TRBJ1-1, with D perhaps TRBD1 (6 bases). CDR1 is MDHEN, CDR2 SYDVKM, per germline. V was shortened by 6 bases and J by 4 bases, with 15 bases between the two germline ends. This CDR3 contains 14 residues. The CDR3 DNA follows: TGTGCCAGCAGCCAGGTGGGGGGCCCCACTGAAGCTTTCTTT. It yields the protein CASSQVGGPTEAFF.

This clonotype was observed many times. The genes are TRBV24-1 and TRBJ2-7, with 11 nucleotides matching TRBD2. Per the germline V gene, CDR1 is KGHDR and CDR2 is SFDVKD. The CDR3 covers 14 residues. V trimming: 4 bases; J trimming: 5 bases; junction bases outside the gene matches: 3. The CDR3 DNA reads TGTGCCACCAGTGAAGGGACTAGCGGAAACGAGCAGTACTTC. Translated: CATSEGTSGNEQYF.

This clonotype has at least ten counts. The chain is built from TRBV10-3 and TRBJ2-7; D is possibly TRBD1 (6 bases). V was trimmed by 7 bases and J by 6 bases, leaving 10 bases between them. The CDR3 spans 11 residues. Germline assignment: CDR1 ENHRY and CDR2 SYGVKD. The chain's CDR3 is CAIKQGVEQYF. CDR3 DNA sequence: TGTGCCATCAAACAGGGAGTCGAGCAGTACTTC.

This clonotype has at least ten counts. This sequence joins TRBV7-9 and TRBJ1-2; tentatively, D is TRBD1 (5 bases). Per the germline V gene, CDR1 is SEHNR and CDR2 is FQNEAQ (reference sequence). Trimming removed 2 bases at V and 6 bases at J, with 13 bases between. The CDR3 totals 14 residues. CDR3 nucleotide sequence: TGTGCCAGCAGCTTATCTGCCAGGGCCGATGGCTACACCTTC. Its protein product is CASSLSARADGYTF.

This clonotype occurred many times. This rearrangement joins TRBV5-6 to TRBJ1-2, with D maybe TRBD1 (5 bases). Per the germline V gene, CDR1 is SGHDT and CDR2 is YYEEEE. This CDR3 spans 14 amino acids. Trimming took off 1 base at V and 1 base at J, with 8 bases between the two ends. CDR3 amino acids: CASSLRGHNYGYTF. The CDR3 nucleotides are TGTGCCAGCAGCTTGCGGGGCCATAACTATGGCTACACCTTC.

Comments on this clonotype: A read error is likely, as this CDR3 ends without the conserved phenylalanine or tryptophan. The DNA is left out, because the CDR3 cannot be placed on it with certainty; the CDR3 is given as TCRdb lists it. The genes are TRBV5-1 and TRBJ2-5; the DNA was not used to check the table's D call, TRBD2. Germline V CDR1 and CDR2: SGHRS, YFSETQ. The CDR3 is 14 residues long, ends included. The CDR3: CASSLEGLAGAYYT.

This clonotype was found once. V and J are TRBV7-6 and TRBJ2-5, with 8 positions matching TRBD2. CDR3 length: 15 residues. The germline CDR1 and CDR2 sequences are SGHVS and FNYEAQ. With 0 bases clipped from V and 3 bases from J, the junction kept 3 bases outside the gene matches. CDR3 bases: TGTGCCAGCAGCTTAGCCGGGGGGGTCAAAGAGACCCAGTACTTC. Translating gives CASSLAGGVKETQYF.